This TCR beta chain was sequenced for a study of T cells in Graves' hyperthyroidism and ophthalmopathy (dated by TCRdb to between 2018 and 2021). Broadly, across the study: Peripheral blood samples were taken at initial diagnosis, before any treatment was given. TCR V-J signatures able to tell the groups apart were searched for in a discovery cohort of 95 or so patients, of whom about 40 had Graves' ophthalmopathy and 57 had stable Graves' hyperthyroidism. An independent validation cohort of about 19 hyperthyroidism patients and roughly 16 patients who later progressed to ophthalmopathy tested prospective prediction of ophthalmopathy. The roughly 90 discovery patients were divided at random into training and test sets in a 7:3 ratio. In more than five Graves' hyperthyroidism patients, the study also compared T-cell repertoires from thyroid tissue with T-cell repertoires from blood. After blood sampling, hyperthyroidism patients were treated with methimazole at a starting dose of 30 mg daily, and ophthalmopathy patients were treated with high-dose intravenous methylprednisolone. TCR Vbeta CDR3 sequencing of around 130 peripheral blood samples (around 45 ophthalmopathy, roughly 72 hyperthyroidism and about 17 progressor patients) is reported in the paper. The paper as a whole reports these results and caveats: Sample size was not statistically predetermined, and investigators were not blinded to group allocation. In validation, progression to ophthalmopathy was predicted by the model with 70.59% sensitivity and roughly 76% specificity, a median of around 5.9 months before onset. A model built on a 13 V-J signature distinguished ophthalmopathy from stable hyperthyroidism, reaching 85% to 90% sensitivity and under 84% specificity in cross-validation and 80%/75% in testing. Most expanded thyroid clonotypes (frequency above 0.001) were also detected in blood, a finding suggesting that blood repertoires may reflect thyroid immune responses.

Amplification of TCR beta CDR3 regions was carried out from RNA transcripts. A first-round RT-PCR of the TCR CDR3 used the HTBI primer set with the Qiagen OneStep RT-PCR kit. The libraries were constructed in a second round of multiplex PCR and then size-selected and purified. Sequencing of the libraries was done on an Illumina HiSeq2000 using paired-end 100 bp reads. The original pipeline was this. SOAPnuke was used to process the raw data, throwing out any read that contained adapters or uncalled bases, had a mean Phred below 15, or lacked an exact constant-primer or identifier match. High-quality paired reads were merged with COPE v1.2.5, and unique nucleotide sequences were defined as clonotypes. MiTCR v1.1 was used to align clonotypes to the IMGT TRBV, TRBD and TRBJ reference segments. The analysis included only V-J combinations with a frequency above 0.0001, which together covered around 99% of the repertoires. The TCS score was defined as the ratio of F50 (clonal expansion) to E x V (chaos), calculated using BLOSUM62-based TCRdist between CDR3 peptides within each V-J. Welch's t-statistics and random forest reduced around 510 V-J features to around 14, which were used in a naive Bayes classifier (R e1071). TCRdb reprocessed the public reads (quality trimming at Q25 with fastp, clone calling with MiXCR) and kept in-frame beta chains. Merged by CDR3 protein, the rows form single entries marked with the most common genes and DNA. TCRdb's processing, not the authors' own work, is the source of the V and J calls. Within this sample are hundreds of thousands of distinct CDR3 sequences, with 14% of them counted one time only. The ten largest account for approximately 15% of the sample.

The table lists this clonotype with many counts. Its antigen remains unidentified. No base quality values were provided; no much bigger clone lies one nucleotide off. Stable Graves' hyperthyroidism was defined as no progression to ophthalmopathy during 18 months of follow-up. Hyperthyroidism patients were aged 18 to 65 years and newly diagnosed, with disease duration of less than 2 months. Any patient with an uncontrolled infection, another autoimmune disease, pregnancy or lactation was excluded. Diagnoses were established on the basis of clinical symptoms, serum thyroxine and TRAb, thyroid ultrasound, and orbital computed tomography. PBMCs were separated from over 9 ml of fresh peripheral blood using Ficoll-Paque density gradient centrifugation. Total RNA was extracted using Trizol reagent, and RNA quality was assessed on an Agilent 2100 Bioanalyzer. The germline ends are 31 bases apart after V is trimmed by 1 base and J by 3 bases. Taken from cysteine to phenylalanine, the CDR3 has 21 residues. The only DNA kept is the CDR3, 63 bases in frame from the first base. CDR1 SEHNR and CDR2 FQNEAQ are derived from the germline V gene (reference sequence).

This TCR came from a woman aged 35 to 49 with Graves' hyperthyroidism. Input material: blood. The V and J segments used are TRBV7-9 and TRBJ2-7; a weak D assignment points to TRBD2 (6 bases agree). The encoded CDR3 is CASSLDVGGAIRTQEGYEQYF. The DNA reads as follows: TGTGCCAGCAGCTTAGACGTAGGAGGGGCTATCCGGACTCAGGAGGGCTACGAGCAGTACTTC.